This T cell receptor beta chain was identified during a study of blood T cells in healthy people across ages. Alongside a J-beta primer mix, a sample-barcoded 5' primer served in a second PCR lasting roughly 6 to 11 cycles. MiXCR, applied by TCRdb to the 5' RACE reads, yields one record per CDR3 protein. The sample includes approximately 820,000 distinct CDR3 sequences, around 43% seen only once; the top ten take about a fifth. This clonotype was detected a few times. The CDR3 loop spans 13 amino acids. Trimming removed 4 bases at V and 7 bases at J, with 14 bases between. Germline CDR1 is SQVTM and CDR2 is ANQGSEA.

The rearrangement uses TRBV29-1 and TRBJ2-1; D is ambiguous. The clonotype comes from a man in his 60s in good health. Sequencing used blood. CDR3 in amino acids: CSVVLGIRNEQFF. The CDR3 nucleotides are TGCAGCGTTGTCCTGGGGATAAGGAATGAGCAGTTCTTC.